The 17 T cell receptor beta chains below were found in one sample sequenced in a study of blood T cell repertoires in COVID-19. Sequenced by immunoSEQ multiplex PCR; TCRdb stores in-frame clones only, minus some. Here the sample spans fewer than 250,000 clones, about 80% being singletons. The specimen sequenced was peripheral blood. These receptors were collected from a woman of 80 years or more with acute or convalescent COVID-19.

The rearrangement joins TRBV19 to TRBJ2-3; possible D gene TRBD2, 5 bases. The length of the CDR3 is 15 residues. V lost 3 bases to trimming and J lost 5 bases, with 15 bases between them. The germline V gene has CDR1 LNHDA and CDR2 SQIVND (reference sequence). CDR3 nucleotide sequence: TGTGCCAGTAGTATCTCCCCGGGGAGTGAAGATACGCAGTATTTT. This translates into CASSISPGSEDTQYF.

CDR3 residues: CSVQGPDGYTF. For the CDR3, the DNA is TGCAGCGTCCAGGGTCCGGATGGCTACACCTTC. The rearrangement uses TRBV29-1 and TRBJ1-2, with TRBD1 as a possible D gene (5 bases). Germline CDR1 and CDR2: SQVTM and ANQGSEA. This CDR3 is built from 11 residues. The V gene lost 6 bases and the J gene lost 6 bases, with 11 bases spanning the gap.

The chain combines TRBV6-2 or TRBV6-3 with TRBJ1-6; D unresolved. The CDR3 loop spans 15 amino acids. V lost 4 bases and J lost 2, with 9 bases in between. Germline-derived CDR1 and CDR2 are MNHEY and SVGEGT. CDR3 sequence: CASSSRGAYNSPLHF. CDR3 bases: TGTGCCAGCAGTTCCCGAGGTGCCTATAATTCACCCCTCCACTTT.

This chain connects TRBV7-3 to TRBJ1-1; D may be TRBD1 (6 bases). The V end was cut by 1 base, the J end by 2 bases, with 8 bases between. The CDR3 spans 14 residues. In germline, CDR1 is SGHTA, CDR2 FQGTGA. DNA for the CDR3: TGTGCCAGCAGCTTAAACAGGGCTAACACTGAAGCTTTCTTT. The encoded protein is CASSLNRANTEAFF.

On this clone: At one of its ends the junction is not consistent with the germline gene, which may arise from a read error. The chain recombines TRBV7-7 with TRBJ2-5; 13 bases fit TRBD2. CDR1 is SSHAT, CDR2 FNYEAQ, per germline (reference sequence). CDR3 size: 13 residues. The CDR3 sequence: CASSRLAGGTQYF. Here the CDR3 DNA reads TGTGCTAGCAGCCGACTAGCGGGAGGGACCCAGTACTTC.

The chain is built from TRBV19 and TRBJ2-1; 9 positions agree with TRBD2. The CDR3 consists of 15 residues. The germline V gene encodes CDR1 LNHDA and CDR2 SQIVND (reference sequence). V lost 3 bases to trimming and J lost 12 bases; unmatched junction nucleotides: 12. The CDR3 bases are TGTGCCAGTAGTATTAGCCTAGCGGGGATTTCATGGCAGTTCTTC. This gives the protein CASSISLAGISWQFF. Drawing the rest from reference TRBV19 and TRBJ2-1, the complete variable domain is DGGITQSPKYLFRKEGQNVTLSCEQNLNHDAMYWYRQDPGQGLRLIYYSQIVNDFQKGDIAEGYSVSREKKESFPLTVTSAQKNPTAFYLCASSISLAGISWQFFGPGTRLTVL.

This chain joins TRBV11-2 and TRBJ2-1, with 10 bases identical to TRBD1. Germline assignment: CDR1 SGHAT and CDR2 FQNNGV. V lost 5 bases to trimming and J lost 8 bases; unmatched junction nucleotides: 12. The CDR3 totals 16 residues. In DNA form, the CDR3 reads TGTGCCAGCAGCGAGGGACCGGGACAGGGGTTCGATGAGCAGTTCTTC. Protein: CASSEGPGQGFDEQFF.

The chain has TRBV20-1 and TRBJ2-7; TRBD2 matches at 10 bases. CDR3 size: 15 residues. Germline V gene lookup returns CDR1 DFQATT and CDR2 SNEGSKA (reference sequence). The V and J ends lost 3 bases and 2 bases, in that order; junction bases with no gene match: 7. CDR3 bases: TGCAGTGCTAGTTTTCCTAGCGGGAGCCCCTACGAGCAGTACTTC. It translates to CSASFPSGSPYEQYF.

This chain connects TRBV4-3 to TRBJ1-2, with a tentative D call TRBD1 (5 bases). Germline V gene data show CDR1 as LGHNA and CDR2 as YSLEER. With 0 bases removed from V and 3 bases from J, the gap between germline ends came to 11 bases. The CDR3 is 15 amino acids. The CDR3 loop reads CASSQDSGGDYGYTF. CDR3 coding DNA: TGCGCCAGCAGCCAAGATTCCGGGGGGGACTATGGCTACACCTTC.

J is TRBJ2-4 and V is TRBV6-6; weak D call: TRBD2 (5 bases). This CDR3 region has 14 residues. The V and J ends lost 2 bases and 0 bases respectively, with 5 bases between them. Germline V gene lookup returns CDR1 MNHNY and CDR2 SVGAGI (reference sequence). Here the CDR3 DNA reads TGTGCCAGCAGTTACCGGGAAGCCAAAAACATTCAGTACTTC. Its protein product is CASSYREAKNIQYF.

With regard to this clone: Additional DNA sequences in this sample encode the identical CDR3. The chain couples TRBV3-1 (or the pseudogene TRBV3-2) to TRBJ1-5, with D maybe TRBD1 (5 bases). V lost 1 base to trimming and J lost 1 base, with 8 bases between them. CDR1 is LGHDT and CDR2 is YNNKEL in the germline V gene (reference sequence). This CDR3 is 15 amino acids long. For the CDR3, the DNA is TGTGCCAGCAGCCAAGGGCAGGGCAGCAATCAGCCCCAGCATTTT. Its translation is CASSQGQGSNQPQHF.

V is TRBV4-1 and J is TRBJ2-1, with TRBD2 matching over 7 bases. CDR3 length equals 17 residues. Trimming removed 0 bases from V and 4 bases from J; junction bases left unmatched: 9. Germline CDR1 and CDR2: MGHRA and YSYEKL. The CDR3 region has the DNA TGCGCCAGCAGCCAAGATGTAGCGGGCCGAGGGTACAATGAGCAGTTCTTC. Translation gives CASSQDVAGRGYNEQFF.

This clone is a singleton in its sample. The rearrangement joins TRBV4-1 to TRBJ2-1; 12 nucleotides match TRBD2. The CDR3 has 18 amino acids. Germline CDR1 is MGHRA and CDR2 is YSYEKL. J was trimmed by 8 bases and V by 1 base; bases with no gene match: 12. Here the CDR3 reads CASSQGRTSGDRRDEQFF. In DNA, the CDR3 is TGCGCCAGCAGCCAAGGACGGACTAGCGGGGATCGGCGAGATGAGCAGTTCTTC.

The chain uses TRBV7-6 and TRBJ1-1; D is uncertain. The CDR3 runs 14 residues. V gave up 5 bases and J gave up 4 bases, with 14 bases separating them. CDR1 and CDR2 from the germline V gene are SGHVS and FNYEAQ. The CDR3 loop is CASSQATMSTEAFF. In DNA form, the CDR3 reads TGTGCCAGCAGCCAGGCAACAATGAGCACTGAAGCTTTCTTT.

The chain joins TRBV3-1 (or the pseudogene TRBV3-2) to TRBJ2-7; the D gene is possibly TRBD1 (6 bases). V was pared by 4 bases and J by 1 base, with 8 bases between. This CDR3 contains 13 residues. Germline CDR1 reads LGHDT; CDR2 reads YNNKEL (reference sequence). CDR3 sequence reads: CASSRTVSYEQYF. Here the CDR3 DNA reads TGTGCCAGCAGCCGGACAGTTTCCTACGAGCAGTACTTC.

This clone turned up a few times. The V and J genes are TRBV11-1 and TRBJ2-3; 8 positions agree with TRBD2. V lost 1 base to trimming and J lost 5 bases; unmatched junction nucleotides: 8. This CDR3 region has 16 residues. Looked up from germline, CDR1 is SGHAT and CDR2 is FQDESV (reference sequence). DNA of the CDR3: TGTGCCAGCAGCTTAGTAGGTAGCGGGAATCGAGATACGCAGTATTTT. Protein sequence: CASSLVGSGNRDTQYF.

The J gene is TRBJ2-7, the V gene TRBV4-3; the match to TRBD2 covers 9 bases. In germline, CDR1 is LGHNA, CDR2 YSLEER. The CDR3 sequence is 16 residues long. V trimming: 0 bases; J trimming: 3 bases; junction bases outside the gene matches: 6. DNA of the CDR3: TGCGCCAGCAGCCAAGATTGGGCGGGGGGGCTCTACGAGCAGTACTTC. This codes for CASSQDWAGGLYEQYF.